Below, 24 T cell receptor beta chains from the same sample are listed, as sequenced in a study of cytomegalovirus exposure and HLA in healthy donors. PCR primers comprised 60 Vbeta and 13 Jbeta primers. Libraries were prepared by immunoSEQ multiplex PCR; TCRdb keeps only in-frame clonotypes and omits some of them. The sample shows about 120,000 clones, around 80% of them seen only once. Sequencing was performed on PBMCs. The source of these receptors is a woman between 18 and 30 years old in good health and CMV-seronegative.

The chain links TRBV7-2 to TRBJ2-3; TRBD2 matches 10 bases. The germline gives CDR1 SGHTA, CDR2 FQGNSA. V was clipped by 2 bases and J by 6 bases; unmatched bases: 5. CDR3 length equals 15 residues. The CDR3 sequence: CASSLQAGGPDTQYF. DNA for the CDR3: TGTGCCAGCAGCTTACAAGCGGGAGGGCCCGATACGCAGTATTTT.

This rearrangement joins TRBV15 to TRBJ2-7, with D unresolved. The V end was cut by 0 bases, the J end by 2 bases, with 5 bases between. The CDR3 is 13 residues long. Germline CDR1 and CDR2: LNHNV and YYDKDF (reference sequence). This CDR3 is CATSRDGPYEQYF. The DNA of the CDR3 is TGTGCCACCAGCAGAGATGGCCCCTACGAGCAGTACTTC.

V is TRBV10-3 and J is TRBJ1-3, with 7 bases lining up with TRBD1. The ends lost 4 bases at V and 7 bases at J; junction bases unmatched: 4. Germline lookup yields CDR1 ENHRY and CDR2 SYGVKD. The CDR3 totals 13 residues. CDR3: CAISGTGLNTIYF. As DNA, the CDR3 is TGTGCCATCAGTGGGACAGGTCTGAACACCATATATTTT.

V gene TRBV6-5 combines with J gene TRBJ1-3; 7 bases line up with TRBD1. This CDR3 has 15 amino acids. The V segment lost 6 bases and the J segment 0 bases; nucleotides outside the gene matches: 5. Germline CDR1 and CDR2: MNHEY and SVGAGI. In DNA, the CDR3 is TGTGCCAGCAGATGGGACAGCCGCTCTGGAAACACCATATATTTT. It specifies CASRWDSRSGNTIYF.

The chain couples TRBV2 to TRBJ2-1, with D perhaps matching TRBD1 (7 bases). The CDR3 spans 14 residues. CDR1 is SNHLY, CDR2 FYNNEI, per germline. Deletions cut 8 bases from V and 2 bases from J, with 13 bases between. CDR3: CASVGGGPYNEQFF. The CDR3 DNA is TGTGCCAGCGTCGGAGGGGGCCCCTACAATGAGCAGTTCTTC.

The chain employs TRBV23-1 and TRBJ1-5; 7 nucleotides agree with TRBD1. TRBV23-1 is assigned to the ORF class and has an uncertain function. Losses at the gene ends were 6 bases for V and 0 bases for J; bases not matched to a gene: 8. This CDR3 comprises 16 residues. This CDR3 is CASSPRDSYSNQPQHF. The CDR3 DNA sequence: TGCGCCAGCAGCCCCCGGGACAGTTATAGCAATCAGCCCCAGCATTTT.

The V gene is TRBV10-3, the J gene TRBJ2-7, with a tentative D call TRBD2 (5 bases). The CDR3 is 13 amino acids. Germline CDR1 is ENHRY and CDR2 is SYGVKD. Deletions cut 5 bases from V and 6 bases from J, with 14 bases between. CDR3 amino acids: CAISSTRGFEQYF. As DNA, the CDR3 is TGTGCCATCAGTTCTACTAGAGGGTTCGAGCAGTACTTC.

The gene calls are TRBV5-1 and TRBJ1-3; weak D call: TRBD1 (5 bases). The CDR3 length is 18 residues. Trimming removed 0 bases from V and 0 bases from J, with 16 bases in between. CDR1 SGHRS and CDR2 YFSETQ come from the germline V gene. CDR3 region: CASSLALSDSLSGNTIYF. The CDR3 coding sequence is TGCGCCAGCAGCTTGGCCTTGTCAGACAGCCTCTCTGGAAACACCATATATTTT.

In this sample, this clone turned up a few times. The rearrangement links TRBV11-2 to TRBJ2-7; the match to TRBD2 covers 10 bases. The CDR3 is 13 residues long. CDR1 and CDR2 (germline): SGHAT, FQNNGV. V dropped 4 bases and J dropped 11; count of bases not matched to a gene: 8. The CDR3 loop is CASSSLAGGGKYF. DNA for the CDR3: TGTGCCAGCAGCTCATTAGCGGGAGGTGGGAAGTACTTC.

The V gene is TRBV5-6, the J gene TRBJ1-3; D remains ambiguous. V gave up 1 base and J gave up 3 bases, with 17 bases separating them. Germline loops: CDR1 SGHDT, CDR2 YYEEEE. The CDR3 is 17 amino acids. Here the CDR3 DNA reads TGTGCCAGCAGCTTGAGAGGGATCCCCACCGGTGGAAACACCATATATTTT. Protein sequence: CASSLRGIPTGGNTIYF.

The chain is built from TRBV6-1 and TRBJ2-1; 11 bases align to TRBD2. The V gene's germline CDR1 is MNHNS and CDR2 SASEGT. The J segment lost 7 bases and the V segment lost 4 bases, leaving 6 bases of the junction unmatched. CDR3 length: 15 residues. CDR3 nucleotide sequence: TGTGCCAGCAGTGGTTTTAGCGGGAGGGGGAATGAGCAGTTCTTC. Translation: CASSGFSGRGNEQFF.

CDR3 sequence reads: CSARGPVDEKLFF. The CDR3 nucleotides are TGCAGCGCTAGGGGGCCGGTGGATGAAAAACTGTTTTTT. This chain links TRBV29-1 with TRBJ1-4, with 7 bases matching TRBD1. V was pared by 7 bases and J by 6 bases, with 8 bases of the junction left unmatched. The CDR3 is 13 residues long. CDR1 is SQVTM, CDR2 ANQGSEA, per germline.

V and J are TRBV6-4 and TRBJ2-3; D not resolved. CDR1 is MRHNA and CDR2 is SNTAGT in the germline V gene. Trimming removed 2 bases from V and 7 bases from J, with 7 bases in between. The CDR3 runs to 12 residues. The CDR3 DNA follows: TGTGCCAGCAGTGACCGAACAAATACGCAGTATTTT. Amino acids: CASSDRTNTQYF.

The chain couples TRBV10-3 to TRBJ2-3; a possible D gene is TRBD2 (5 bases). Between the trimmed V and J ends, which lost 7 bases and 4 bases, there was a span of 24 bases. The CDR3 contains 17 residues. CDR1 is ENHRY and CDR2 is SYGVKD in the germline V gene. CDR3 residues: CAINPFRAASLSDTQYF. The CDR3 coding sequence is TGTGCCATCAATCCCTTCCGAGCGGCCTCCCTCTCAGATACGCAGTATTTT.

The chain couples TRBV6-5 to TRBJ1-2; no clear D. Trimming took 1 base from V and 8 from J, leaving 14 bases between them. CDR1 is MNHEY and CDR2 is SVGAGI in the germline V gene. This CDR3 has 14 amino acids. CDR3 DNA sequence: TGTGCCAGCAGTTACTGGAGAGAAGATTCGGGCTACACCTTC. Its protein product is CASSYWREDSGYTF.

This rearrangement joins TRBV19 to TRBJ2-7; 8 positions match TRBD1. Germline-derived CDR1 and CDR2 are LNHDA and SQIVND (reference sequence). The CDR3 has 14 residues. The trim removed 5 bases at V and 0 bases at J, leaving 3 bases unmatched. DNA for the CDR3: TGTGCCAGTAGTCGACAGGGGTCCTCCTACGAGCAGTACTTC. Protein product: CASSRQGSSYEQYF.

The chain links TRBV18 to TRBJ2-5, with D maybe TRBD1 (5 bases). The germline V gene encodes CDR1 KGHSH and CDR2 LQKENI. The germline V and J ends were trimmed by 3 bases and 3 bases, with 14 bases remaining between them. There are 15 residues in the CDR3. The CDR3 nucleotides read TGTGCCAGCTCACCCCTCGGTGCCAGGGAAGAGACCCAGTACTTC. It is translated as CASSPLGAREETQYF.

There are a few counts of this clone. The CDR3 coding sequence is TGTGCCAGTAGTAAAGGTCCGGGACAGAGCCCTGAAGCTTTCTTT. Amino acid sequence: CASSKGPGQSPEAFF. The chain has TRBV19 and TRBJ1-1; 7 bases are a match to TRBD1. The junction had 11 bases not matched to a gene; V was cut back by 4 bases and J by 6 bases. The CDR3 has 15 amino acids. Germline assignment: CDR1 LNHDA and CDR2 SQIVND (reference sequence).

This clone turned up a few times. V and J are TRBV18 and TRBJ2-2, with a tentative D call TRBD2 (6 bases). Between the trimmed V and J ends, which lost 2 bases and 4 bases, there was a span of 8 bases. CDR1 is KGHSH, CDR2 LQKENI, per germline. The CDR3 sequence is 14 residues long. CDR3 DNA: TGTGCCAGCTCACCAACCGGGGGCACCGGGGAGCTGTTTTTT. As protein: CASSPTGGTGELFF.

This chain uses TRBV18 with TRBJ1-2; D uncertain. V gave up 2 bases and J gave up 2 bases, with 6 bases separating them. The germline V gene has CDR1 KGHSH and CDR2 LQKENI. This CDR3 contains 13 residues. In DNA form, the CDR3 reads TGTGCCAGCTCACCAGCAGCGAACTATGGCTACACCTTC. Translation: CASSPAANYGYTF.

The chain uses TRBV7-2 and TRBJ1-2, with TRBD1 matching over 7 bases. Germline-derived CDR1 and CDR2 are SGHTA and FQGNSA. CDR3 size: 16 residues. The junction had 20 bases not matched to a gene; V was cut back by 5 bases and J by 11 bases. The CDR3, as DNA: TGTGCCAGCAGCGCGAAGGGCGGGACAGACTTTTTTTCGTACACCTTC. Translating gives CASSAKGGTDFFSYTF. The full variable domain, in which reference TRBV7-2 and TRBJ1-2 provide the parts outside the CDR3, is GAGVSQSPSNKVTEKGKDVELRCDPISGHTALYWYRQSLGQGLEFLIYFQGNSAPDKSGLPSDRFSAERTGGSVSTLTIQRTQQEDSAVYLCASSAKGGTDFFSYTFGSGTRLTVV.

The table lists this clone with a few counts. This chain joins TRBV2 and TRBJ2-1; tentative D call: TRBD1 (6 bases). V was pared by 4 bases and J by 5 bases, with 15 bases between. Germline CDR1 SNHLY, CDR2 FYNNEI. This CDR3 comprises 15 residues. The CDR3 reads CASSGAGRGNNEQFF. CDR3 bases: TGTGCCAGCAGTGGGGCGGGCAGGGGTAACAATGAGCAGTTCTTC. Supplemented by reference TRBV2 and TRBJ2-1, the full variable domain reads EPEVTQTPSHQVTQMGQEVILRCVPISNHLYFYWYRQILGQKVEFLVSFYNNEISEKSEIFDDQFSVERPDGSNFTLKIRSTKLEDSAMYFCASSGAGRGNNEQFFGPGTRLTVL.

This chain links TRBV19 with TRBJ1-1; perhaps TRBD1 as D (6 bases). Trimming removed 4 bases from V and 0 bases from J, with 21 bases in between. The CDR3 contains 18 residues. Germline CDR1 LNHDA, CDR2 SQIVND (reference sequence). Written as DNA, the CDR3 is TGTGCCAGTAGTAGAGTCCCGGGACACCTCTTATTGAACACTGAAGCTTTCTTT. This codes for CASSRVPGHLLLNTEAFF. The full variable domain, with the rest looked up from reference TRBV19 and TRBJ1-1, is DGGITQSPKYLFRKEGQNVTLSCEQNLNHDAMYWYRQDPGQGLRLIYYSQIVNDFQKGDIAEGYSVSREKKESFPLTVTSAQKNPTAFYLCASSRVPGHLLLNTEAFFGQGTRLTVV.

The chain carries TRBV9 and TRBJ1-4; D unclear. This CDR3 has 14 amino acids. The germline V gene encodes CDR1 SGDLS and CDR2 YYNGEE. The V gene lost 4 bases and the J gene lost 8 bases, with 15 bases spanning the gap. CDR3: CASSPSGWEEKLFF. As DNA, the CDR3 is TGTGCCAGCAGCCCCTCGGGATGGGAGGAAAAACTGTTTTTT.